The 13 T cell receptor beta chains given below trace back to one sample, sequenced in a study of OX40 agonist ivuxolimab in advanced cancers. Profiled with immunoSEQ multiplex PCR; TCRdb holds only in-frame clones, not every one. The sample includes approximately 58,000 clones, less than 85% of them seen just once. This specimen was CD4+ or CD8+ T cells sorted from blood, taken in a trial of the OX40 agonist ivuxolimab. Every receptor here comes from an adult with an advanced solid tumor such as melanoma, head and neck, liver or kidney cancer.

J is TRBJ2-7 and V is TRBV5-8, with 11 bases identical to TRBD1. The CDR3 loop spans 16 amino acids. V shed 4 bases, J shed 4 bases, and the junction held 10 bases outside the gene matches. The germline V gene encodes CDR1 SGHTS and CDR2 YDEGEE. The CDR3 DNA sequence: TGTGCCAGCAGCCTATTCCGGGGGACAGGGGGGTACGAGCAGTACTTC. Protein sequence: CASSLFRGTGGYEQYF.

J is TRBJ2-5 and V is TRBV23-1, with TRBD1 identical over 9 bases. TRBV23-1 is given ORF status, its function remaining uncertain. V dropped 8 bases and J dropped 2; count of bases not matched to a gene: 15. The CDR3 length is 17 residues. The CDR3 region has the DNA TGCGCCAGCGCCCGGGACAGGGTGCGATGGGGACAAGAGACCCAGTACTTC. Translating gives CASARDRVRWGQETQYF.

V is TRBV2 and J is TRBJ1-4, with D perhaps matching TRBD1 (6 bases). The CDR3 length is 15 residues. Germline V gives CDR1 SNHLY, CDR2 FYNNEI. The V end lost 7 bases, the J end lost 3 bases, and 15 bases lay between the germline ends. This CDR3 reads CASKLRQVANEKLFF. The DNA of the CDR3 is TGTGCCAGCAAGCTACGACAGGTGGCTAATGAAAAACTGTTTTTT.

The chain combines TRBV11-2 with TRBJ2-2, with D tentatively TRBD1 (7 bases). The CDR3 has 16 residues. Trimming removed 6 bases from V and 0 bases from J, with 14 bases in between. CDR1 SGHAT and CDR2 FQNNGV come from the germline V gene. CDR3 nucleotide sequence: TGTGCCAGCAGTCGCGGGGACAGATCGAACACCGGGGAGCTGTTTTTT. Protein: CASSRGDRSNTGELFF.

The chain links TRBV19 to TRBJ2-3; 9 positions agree with TRBD1. Germline V gene data show CDR1 as LNHDA and CDR2 as SQIVND (reference sequence). There are 16 residues in the CDR3. V shed 6 bases and J 0 bases; nucleotides not matched to a gene: 7. The CDR3 sequence: CASRDRGYTSTDTQYF. Written as DNA, the CDR3 is TGTGCCAGTAGGGACAGGGGATATACTAGCACAGATACGCAGTATTTT.

The V call is TRBV5-5, the J call TRBJ1-2; no clear D gene. There are 12 residues in the CDR3. Germline CDR1 SGHKS, CDR2 YYEKEE (reference sequence). V was shortened by 1 base and J by 6 bases, with 7 bases between the two germline ends. CDR3: CASSLTEHGYTF. The CDR3 DNA reads TGTGCCAGCAGCTTGACGGAGCATGGCTACACCTTC.

The rearrangement joins TRBV11-2 to TRBJ2-2; unclear D gene. The V end lost 5 bases, the J end lost 7 bases, and 20 bases lay between the germline ends. Germline V gene sequence: CDR1 SGHAT, CDR2 FQNNGV. This CDR3 region has 16 residues. CDR3 nucleotide sequence: TGTGCCAGCAGCCTAAGGGTAAACGTCGATTTCGGGGAGCTGTTTTTT. Amino acid sequence: CASSLRVNVDFGELFF.

The chain has TRBV4-1 and TRBJ1-3; D is uncertain. CDR1 and CDR2 from the germline V gene are MGHRA and YSYEKL. The CDR3 is 16 residues long. V shed 2 bases and J shed 2 bases, with 13 bases lying between them. The CDR3 DNA reads as TGCGCCAGCAGCCAACCGCGGTTAGTTACTGGAAACACCATATATTTT. It codes for CASSQPRLVTGNTIYF.

The chain links TRBV29-1 to TRBJ2-6; the D gene is possibly TRBD2 (6 bases). Trimming stripped 4 bases from V and 3 bases from J, with 7 bases between. Germline-derived CDR1 and CDR2 are SQVTM and ANQGSEA. The CDR3 covers 13 residues. CDR3 nucleotide sequence: TGCAGCGTTGGCGGGGTTGGGGCCAACGTCCTGACTTTC. Protein: CSVGGVGANVLTF.

This chain joins TRBV6-5 and TRBJ1-1; no firm D call. V was cut by 6 bases and J by 5 bases, with 10 bases left in between. CDR3 size: 12 residues. Germline V CDR1 and CDR2: MNHEY, SVGAGI. The CDR3 DNA follows: TGTGCCAGCAGCTTCAGAGGTACTGAAGCTTTCTTT. This codes for CASSFRGTEAFF.

The genes are TRBV27 and TRBJ2-7, with TRBD1 as a possible D gene (6 bases). CDR1 MNHEY and CDR2 SMNVEV come from the germline V gene (reference sequence). V lost 6 bases and J 3 bases, leaving 21 bases between the germline ends. CDR3 size: 16 residues. CDR3 in amino acids: CASSRSRDTGFYEQYF. The CDR3, as DNA: TGTGCCAGCAGCCGATCCCGGGACACAGGGTTCTACGAGCAGTACTTC.

The rearrangement uses TRBV4-1 and TRBJ2-1, with TRBD2 matching over 11 bases. Germline CDR1 is MGHRA and CDR2 is YSYEKL. V gave up 2 bases and J gave up 9 bases; unmatched junction bases: 6. This CDR3 comprises 15 residues. The DNA for the CDR3 is TGCGCCAGCAGCCAAAGGACTAGCGGGTTTCTTGAGCAGTTCTTC. This sequence encodes CASSQRTSGFLEQFF.

The chain carries TRBV6-5 and TRBJ2-7; D remains unclear. V was trimmed by 0 bases and J by 4 bases, leaving 4 bases between them. CDR3 length: 12 amino acids. Per germline, CDR1 MNHEY and CDR2 SVGAGI. The CDR3 sequence is CASSYSIYEQYF. CDR3 in DNA: TGTGCCAGCAGTTACTCGATTTACGAGCAGTACTTC.